Presented here are 12 T cell receptor beta chains from one specimen sequenced in a study of blood T cell repertoires in COVID-19. Using immunoSEQ multiplex PCR, the repertoire was profiled, and TCRdb retains in-frame clones only, with some absent. The sample yields approximately 120,000 clones, approximately 90% seen once. The source material was peripheral blood. The receptor source for this set is a human donor in a cohort sampled during active COVID-19.

The chain joins TRBV28 to TRBJ2-2; the match to TRBD1 covers 12 bases. This CDR3 spans 17 amino acids. V shed 5 bases, J shed 6 bases, and the junction held 10 bases outside the gene matches. Germline V gene sequence: CDR1 MDHEN, CDR2 SYDVKM. DNA of the CDR3: TGTGCCAGCAGTCCAAGCCCAGGGACAGGGGGCGCCGGGGAGCTGTTTTTT. The encoded protein is CASSPSPGTGGAGELFF.

V usage is TRBV5-1 and J usage is TRBJ2-2; D is uncertain. The CDR3 has 16 amino acids. Trimming left V 0 bases short and J 3 bases short, with 12 bases between. The germline gives CDR1 SGHRS, CDR2 YFSETQ. The CDR3 loop is CASSLVASSYTGELFF. The CDR3 DNA follows: TGCGCCAGCAGCTTGGTAGCCAGTTCCTACACCGGGGAGCTGTTTTTT. The whole variable domain, filled in from reference TRBV5-1 and TRBJ2-2, reads KAGVTQTPRYLIKTRGQQVTLSCSPISGHRSVSWYQQTPGQGLQFLFEYFSETQRNKGNFPGRFSGRQFSNSRSEMNVSTLELGDSALYLCASSLVASSYTGELFFGEGSRLTVL.

V is TRBV5-4 and J is TRBJ2-1; TRBD2 is a possible D gene (5 bases). The V and J ends lost 0 bases and 5 bases respectively, with 15 bases between them. The V gene's germline CDR1 is SGHNT and CDR2 YYREEE (reference sequence). The length of the CDR3 is 16 residues. The chain's CDR3 is CASSLGSERINNEQFF. The CDR3 DNA sequence: TGTGCCAGCAGCTTGGGCTCCGAGCGGATAAACAATGAGCAGTTCTTC.

V is TRBV5-1 and J is TRBJ1-2; TRBD1 aligns across 8 bases. In germline, CDR1 is SGHRS, CDR2 YFSETQ. The CDR3 consists of 14 residues. The V gene end was trimmed by 0 bases and the J gene end by 5 bases; junction bases not matched to a gene: 3. CDR3 DNA sequence: TGCGCCAGCAGCTTGGTGGGACAGGAGTATGGCTACACCTTC. Its translation is CASSLVGQEYGYTF.

The chain joins TRBV7-6 to TRBJ2-5, with a weak D call TRBD2 (7 bases). Germline V CDR1 and CDR2: SGHVS, FNYEAQ. This CDR3 has 17 residues. Trimming cost V 8 bases and J 5 bases, with 27 bases left between them. The CDR3 nucleotides are TGTGCCAGCTCTACAATGGGGGCTGGGGGGGCCGAGGAGACCCAGTACTTC. This encodes CASSTMGAGGAEETQYF.

The chain uses TRBV3-1 (or the pseudogene TRBV3-2) and TRBJ2-1, with 7 positions matching TRBD2. This CDR3 has 16 amino acids. The V and J ends lost 4 bases and 5 bases, in that order; junction bases with no gene match: 11. CDR1 is LGHDT and CDR2 is YNNKEL in the germline V gene (reference sequence). The CDR3 loop is CASSPVEGGPDNEQFF. The CDR3 nucleotides read TGTGCCAGCAGCCCCGTCGAGGGAGGGCCGGACAATGAGCAGTTCTTC.

J is TRBJ2-5 and V is TRBV5-1; 9 positions match TRBD1. Germline assignment: CDR1 SGHRS and CDR2 YFSETQ. The CDR3 is 14 amino acids. V shed 4 bases, J shed 5 bases, and the junction held 6 bases outside the gene matches. Written as DNA, the CDR3 is TGCGCCAGCAGCCGACAGGGGGTTTTGGAGACCCAGTACTTC. Protein: CASSRQGVLETQYF.

The gene calls are TRBV19 and TRBJ1-2; D is uncertain. This CDR3 comprises 14 residues. The V end lost 6 bases, the J end lost 4 bases, and 15 bases lay between the germline ends. Germline values: CDR1 LNHDA, CDR2 SQIVND (reference sequence). DNA for the CDR3: TGTGCCAGTAGCCCCGGGAGTCTTGGCTATGGCTACACCTTC. Translating it yields CASSPGSLGYGYTF.

The rearrangement uses TRBV12-3 or TRBV12-4 and TRBJ2-1; weak D call: TRBD2 (5 bases). This CDR3 is built from 13 residues. The V gene lost 1 base and the J gene lost 8 bases, with 9 bases spanning the gap. The CDR3 DNA reads TGTGCCAGCAGTTTAGGGGCGGGCCATGAGCAGTTCTTC. Translated: CASSLGAGHEQFF.

This sequence joins TRBV9 and TRBJ1-1, with D maybe TRBD1 (5 bases). V gave up 2 bases and J gave up 0 bases, with 11 bases separating them. Germline CDR1 SGDLS, CDR2 YYNGEE. The CDR3 is 15 residues long. The chain's CDR3 is CASSVGGGMNTEAFF. CDR3 in DNA: TGTGCCAGCAGCGTCGGGGGTGGTATGAACACTGAAGCTTTCTTT. Full variable domain (missing parts from reference TRBV9 and TRBJ1-1): DSGVTQTPKHLITATGQRVTLRCSPRSGDLSVYWYQQSLDQGLQFLIQYYNGEERAKGNILERFSAQQFPDLHSELNLSSLELGDSALYFCASSVGGGMNTEAFFGQGTRLTVV.

The chain employs TRBV24-1 and TRBJ2-1; D possibly corresponds to TRBD2 (5 bases). Germline CDR1 KGHDR, CDR2 SFDVKD. Trimming stripped 2 bases from V and 8 bases from J, with 9 bases between. The CDR3 sequence is 13 residues long. The CDR3: CATSDSGSHEQFF. CDR3 sequence (DNA): TGTGCCACCAGTGATTCGGGGTCCCATGAGCAGTTCTTC.

CDR3 region: CASSSGGSDTEAFF. The CDR3 nucleotides are TGTGCCAGCAGTTCGGGGGGATCGGACACTGAAGCTTTCTTT. V is TRBV28 and J is TRBJ1-1, with a tentative D call TRBD1 (5 bases). V was trimmed by 4 bases and J by 3 bases, leaving 12 bases between them. This CDR3 region has 14 residues. Germline V gives CDR1 MDHEN, CDR2 SYDVKM.